Included here is one T cell receptor beta chain sequence, with context. The antigen is unknown. The data derive from a study of T cell responses to AZD1222 COVID-19 vaccine. Regarding the study as a whole: Reportedly, close to half of spike-specific TCRs are directed against unmutated variant regions.

Assay used: immunoSEQ multiplex PCR; TCRdb lists only in-frame clones, some missing. Of 100,000 to 150,000 clones listed, about 89% are singletons. There are 16 residues in the CDR3. This clonotype was obtained from an adult in good health. Sequenced material: peripheral blood, taken on day 0 of AZD1222 vaccination. This chain joins TRBV21-1 and TRBJ2-3; TRBD1, the table's D call, lacks a check against the DNA. TRBV21-1 is deemed a pseudogene. Here the CDR3 DNA reads TGTGCCAGCATCGCGGCAGGACAGGGAGAGACAGATACGCAGTATTTT. Protein sequence: CASIAAGQGETDTQYF.